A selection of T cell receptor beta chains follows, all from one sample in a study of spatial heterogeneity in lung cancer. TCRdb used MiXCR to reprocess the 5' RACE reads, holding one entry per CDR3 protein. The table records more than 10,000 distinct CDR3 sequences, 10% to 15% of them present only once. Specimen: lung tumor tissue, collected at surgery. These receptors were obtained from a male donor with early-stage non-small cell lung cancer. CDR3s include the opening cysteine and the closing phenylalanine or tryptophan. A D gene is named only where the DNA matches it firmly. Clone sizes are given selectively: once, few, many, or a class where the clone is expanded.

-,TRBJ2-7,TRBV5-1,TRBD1,CASSLGTGSVEQYF,TGCGCCAGCAGCTTGGGGACAGGCAGTGTCGAGCAGTACTTC
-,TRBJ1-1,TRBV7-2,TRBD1,CASSPRTGSYTEAFF,TGTGCCAGCAGCCCCAGGACAGGGTCGTACACTGAAGCTTTCTTT
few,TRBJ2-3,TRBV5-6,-,CASSFEEGADTQYF,TGTGCCAGCAGCTTCGAGGAGGGTGCAGATACGCAGTATTTT
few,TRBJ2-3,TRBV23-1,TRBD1,CASSQRGQGAGDTQYF,TGCGCCAGCAGTCAAAGGGGACAGGGGGCCGGAGATACGCAGTATTTT
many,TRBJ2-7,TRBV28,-,CASSFNGGGPVEQYF,TGTGCCAGCAGTTTTAATGGAGGGGGTCCGGTCGAGCAGTACTTC
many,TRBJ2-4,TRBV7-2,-,CASSLSKAKNIQYF,TGTGCCAGCAGCTTGAGCAAAGCCAAAAACATTCAGTACTTC
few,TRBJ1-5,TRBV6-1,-,CASKAGDYSNQPQHF,TGTGCCAGCAAGGCGGGAGATTATAGCAATCAGCCCCAGCATTTT
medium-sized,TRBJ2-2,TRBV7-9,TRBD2,CASSRSGGRTGELFF,TGTGCCAGCAGCCGTAGCGGGGGAAGGACCGGGGAGCTGTTTTTT
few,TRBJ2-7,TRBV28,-,CASSLPGEESYEQYF,TGTGCCAGCAGTTTGCCAGGGGAGGAGAGCTACGAGCAGTACTTC
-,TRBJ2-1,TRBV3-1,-,CASSPPLDNEQFF,TGTGCCAGCAGCCCGCCCCTGGACAATGAGCAGTTCTTC
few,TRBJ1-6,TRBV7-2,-,CASSLGGDYYNSPLHF,TGTGCCAGCAGCTTAGGTGGAGATTACTATAATTCACCCCTCCACTTT
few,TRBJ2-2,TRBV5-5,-,CASSFVWDGELFF,TGTGCCAGCAGCTTTGTCTGGGACGGGGAGCTGTTTTTT
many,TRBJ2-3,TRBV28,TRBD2,CASSTPWEGMSDTQYF,TGTGCCAGCAGCACCCCTTGGGAGGGGATGTCAGATACGCAGTATTTT
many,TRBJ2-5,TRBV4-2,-,CASSQDGVPVETQYF,TGTGCCAGCAGCCAAGATGGGGTGCCCGTAGAGACCCAGTACTTC
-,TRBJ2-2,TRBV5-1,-,CASSQKPLGQSSTGELFF,TGCGCCAGCAGCCAAAAACCTCTCGGACAGAGTAGCACCGGGGAGCTGTTTTTT
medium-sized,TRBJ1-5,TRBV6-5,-,CATSAFGGPGQPQHF,TGTGCCACTTCCGCCTTCGGGGGTCCTGGTCAGCCCCAGCATTTT
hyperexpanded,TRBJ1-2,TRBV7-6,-,CASSPLLLGGRYTF,TGTGCCAGCAGCCCCCTGCTTTTGGGGGGCCGCTACACCTTC
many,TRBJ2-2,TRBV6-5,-,CASSYDSGTGELFF,TGTGCCAGCAGTTATGACTCGGGGACCGGGGAGCTGTTTTTT
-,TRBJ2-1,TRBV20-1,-,CSARKALGHNGQFF,TGCAGTGCTAGAAAGGCCTTGGGGCACAATGGGCAGTTCTTC